The 15 T cell receptor beta chains below come from one sample, sequenced in a study of long-term antiretroviral therapy in people with HIV. Runs used v3.0 of the immunoSEQ assay and were done at survey level. TCRdb's table, derived via immunoSEQ multiplex PCR, lists solely in-frame clones and lacks some. The table lists tens of thousands of clones, almost 95% of them singletons. Material: unsorted PBMCs, obtained just over 7.3 years after starting antiretroviral therapy. All receptors derive from a man aged 50 to 60 with HIV.

This chain connects TRBV27 to TRBJ1-2; 9 bases align to TRBD1. Germline lookup yields CDR1 MNHEY and CDR2 SMNVEV (reference sequence). V lost 4 bases and J lost 3; bases outside the gene matches: 6. The CDR3 sequence is 15 residues long. The CDR3 protein is CASSSEDRGDYGYTF. CDR3 nucleotides: TGTGCCAGCAGTTCAGAGGACAGGGGTGACTATGGCTACACCTTC.

This chain connects TRBV4-3 to TRBJ2-3, with 10 bases identical to TRBD2. CDR3 size: 17 residues. The V gene's germline CDR1 is LGHNA and CDR2 YSLEER. The trim removed 3 bases at V and 1 base at J, leaving 7 bases unmatched. The CDR3 loop is CASSQLAGGQGTDTQYF. DNA of the CDR3: TGCGCCAGCAGCCAGTTAGCGGGGGGTCAAGGCACAGATACGCAGTATTTT.

The chain couples TRBV6-5 to TRBJ2-3, with 10 bases matching TRBD2. The CDR3 is 14 amino acids. Looked up from germline, CDR1 is MNHEY and CDR2 is SVGAGI. J gave up 5 bases and V 2 bases, and 1 base lay outside the gene matches. The CDR3 DNA reads as TGTGCCAGCAGTTACAGCGGGAGGGGAGATACGCAGTATTTT. It yields the protein CASSYSGRGDTQYF.

The chain employs TRBV2 and TRBJ2-3, with a possible D match to TRBD1 (6 bases). The CDR3 has 14 amino acids. The germline gives CDR1 SNHLY, CDR2 FYNNEI. Trimming cost V 7 bases and J 0 bases, with 11 bases left between them. The CDR3 reads CASKRQASTDTQYF. CDR3 nucleotides: TGTGCCAGCAAGCGACAGGCTAGCACAGATACGCAGTATTTT.

J is TRBJ1-3 and V is TRBV4-3; D not resolved. Germline CDR1 reads LGHNA; CDR2 reads YSLEER. The CDR3 spans 15 residues. The V and J ends lost 1 base and 2 bases respectively, with 9 bases between them. CDR3 DNA sequence: TGCGCCAGCAGCCAAGTCGCCAATCCTGGAAACACCATATATTTT. It yields the protein CASSQVANPGNTIYF.

The chain couples TRBV19 to TRBJ2-2, with a tentative D call TRBD1 (6 bases). Per the germline V gene, CDR1 is LNHDA and CDR2 is SQIVND (reference sequence). Trimming left V 1 base short and J 5 bases short, with 11 bases between. This CDR3 is built from 15 residues. CDR3 DNA: TGTGCCAGTAGTATAGGCAGGGGAACGACCGGGGAGCTGTTTTTT. Protein product: CASSIGRGTTGELFF.

The chain uses TRBV28 and TRBJ2-5, with 9 bases that match TRBD1. V gave up 6 bases and J gave up 0 bases; unmatched junction bases: 17. Germline values: CDR1 MDHEN, CDR2 SYDVKM. The CDR3 consists of 19 residues. This CDR3 reads CASSPVPLTGGGNQETQYF. The DNA of the CDR3 is TGTGCCAGCAGCCCAGTCCCCCTGACAGGGGGGGGGAACCAAGAGACCCAGTACTTC.

CDR3 sequence reads: CASHEGGRSEQYF. DNA for the CDR3: TGCGCCAGCCATGAGGGAGGGCGAAGCGAGCAGTACTTC. The rearrangement uses TRBV5-1 and TRBJ2-7, with 7 bases lining up with TRBD2. Germline-derived CDR1 and CDR2 are SGHRS and YFSETQ. This CDR3 spans 13 amino acids. Trimming cost V 7 bases and J 6 bases; bases outside gene matches: 10.

The rearrangement uses TRBV25-1 and TRBJ2-3, with 7 bases identical to TRBD2. Per germline, CDR1 MGHDK and CDR2 SYGVNS. The CDR3 spans 14 residues. With V trimmed by 2 bases and J by 5 bases, 4 bases remained unmatched. Written as DNA, the CDR3 is TGTGCCAGCAGTGAAGGGGGAGGGCAAGATACGCAGTATTTT. Protein sequence: CASSEGGGQDTQYF. The variable domain in full, completed from reference TRBV25-1 and TRBJ2-3, reads EADIYQTPRYLVIGTGKKITLECSQTMGHDKMYWYQQDPGMELHLIHYSYGVNSTEKGDLSSESTVSRIRTEHFPLTLESARPSHTSQYLCASSEGGGQDTQYFGPGTRLTVL.

This rearrangement joins TRBV11-2 to TRBJ2-7; 7 positions match TRBD1. The V and J ends lost 3 bases and 3 bases, in that order; junction bases with no gene match: 5. The CDR3 spans 14 residues. The V gene's germline CDR1 is SGHAT and CDR2 FQNNGV. The CDR3 DNA follows: TGTGCCAGCAGCTTCGCCACAGGGGTCTACGAGCAGTACTTC. It encodes CASSFATGVYEQYF.

Here the CDR3 reads CASSYGEVGGYTF. CDR3 sequence (DNA): TGTGCCAGCAGTTACGGGGAGGTTGGCGGCTACACCTTC. This chain uses TRBV6-5 with TRBJ1-2; the D is unclear. Germline V gene data show CDR1 as MNHEY and CDR2 as SVGAGI. Deletions cut 2 bases from V and 8 bases from J, with 12 bases between. There are 13 residues in the CDR3.

The chain uses TRBV25-1 and TRBJ2-7; D unclear. V gave up 5 bases and J gave up 3 bases, with 11 bases separating them. The CDR3 covers 13 residues. In germline, CDR1 is MGHDK, CDR2 SYGVNS. DNA for the CDR3: TGTGCCAGCAGTTCGCAGGCCGGCTACGAGCAGTACTTC. It specifies CASSSQAGYEQYF.

This clone occurred once. This chain connects TRBV7-2 to TRBJ2-3, with 7 nucleotides matching TRBD2. V was pared by 8 bases and J by 7 bases, with 6 bases of the junction left unmatched. The length of the CDR3 is 12 residues. From germline, CDR1 is SGHTA and CDR2 FQGNSA. Written as DNA, the CDR3 is TGTGCCAGCGGCGGGGGACGAAATACGCAGTATTTT. This codes for CASGGGRNTQYF.

This sequence joins TRBV27 and TRBJ1-1; a possible D gene is TRBD1 (6 bases). The CDR3 spans 14 residues. Looked up from germline, CDR1 is MNHEY and CDR2 is SMNVEV (reference sequence). V was cut by 3 bases and J by 2 bases, with 10 bases left in between. The CDR3 region is CASSFLTGNTEAFF. As DNA, the CDR3 is TGTGCCAGCAGTTTCCTGACAGGTAACACTGAAGCTTTCTTT.

The chain has TRBV5-4 and TRBJ1-6; tentatively, D is TRBD1 (5 bases). This CDR3 is built from 14 residues. The germline V gene has CDR1 SGHNT and CDR2 YYREEE (reference sequence). V was trimmed by 1 base and J by 5 bases, leaving 7 bases between them. CDR3 loop: CASSLLGDNSPLHF. The CDR3, as DNA: TGTGCCAGCAGCTTGTTAGGGGATAATTCACCCCTCCACTTT.